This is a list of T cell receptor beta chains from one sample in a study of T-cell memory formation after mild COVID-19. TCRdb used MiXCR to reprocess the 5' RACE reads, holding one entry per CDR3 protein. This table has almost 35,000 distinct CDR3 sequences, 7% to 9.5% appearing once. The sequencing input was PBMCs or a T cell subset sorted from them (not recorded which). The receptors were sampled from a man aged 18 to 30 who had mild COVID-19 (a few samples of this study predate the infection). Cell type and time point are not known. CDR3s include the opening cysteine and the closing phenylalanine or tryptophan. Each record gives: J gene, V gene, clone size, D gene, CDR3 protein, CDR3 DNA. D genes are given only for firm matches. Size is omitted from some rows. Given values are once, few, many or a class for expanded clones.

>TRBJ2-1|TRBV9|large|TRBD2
CASSPGGVGGGYNEQFF
TGTGCCAGCAGCCCCGGAGGAGTCGGCGGGGGGTACAATGAGCAGTTCTTC
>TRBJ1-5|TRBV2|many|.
CASSADGHSNQPQHF
TGTGCCAGCAGTGCGGACGGCCATAGCAATCAGCCCCAGCATTTT
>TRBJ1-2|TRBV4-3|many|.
CASSQGIYRRYGYTF
TGCGCCAGCAGCCAAGGAATCTACCGGCGCTATGGCTACACCTTC
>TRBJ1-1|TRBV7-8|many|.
CASSPLMNTEAFF
TGTGCCAGCAGCCCACTCATGAACACTGAAGCTTTCTTT
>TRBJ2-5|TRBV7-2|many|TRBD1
CASSLDWGRGQETQYF
TGTGCCAGCAGCTTAGATTGGGGCAGGGGGCAAGAGACCCAGTACTTC
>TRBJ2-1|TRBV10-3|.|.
CAISEPGPQVF
TGTGCCATCAGTGAACCGGGACCCCAGGTCTTC
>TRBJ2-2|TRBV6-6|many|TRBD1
CASSRPGQGDTGELFF
TGTGCCAGCAGTCGCCCGGGACAGGGGGACACCGGGGAGCTGTTTTTT
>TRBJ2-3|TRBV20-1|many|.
CSAPGGGRADTQYF
TGCAGTGCCCCTGGAGGGGGGCGGGCCGATACGCAGTATTTT
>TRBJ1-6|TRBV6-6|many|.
CASSSGANSPLHF
TGTGCCAGCAGTTCAGGGGCAAATTCACCCCTCCACTTT
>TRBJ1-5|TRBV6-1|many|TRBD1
CASSQTGQEQPQHF
TGTGCCAGCAGTCAGACAGGGCAGGAACAGCCCCAGCATTTT
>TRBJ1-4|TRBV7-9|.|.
CASSLSGEKLFF
TGTGCCAGCAGCTTAAGCGGTGAAAAACTGTTTTTT
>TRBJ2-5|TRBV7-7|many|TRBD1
CASSLNRGPQETQYF
TGTGCCAGCAGCTTAAATAGGGGGCCCCAAGAGACCCAGTACTTC
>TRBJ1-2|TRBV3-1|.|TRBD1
CASLDRANGYTF
TGTGCCAGCTTGGACAGGGCGAATGGCTACACCTTC
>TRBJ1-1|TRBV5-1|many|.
CASSFAGDTNTEAFF
TGCGCCAGCAGCTTCGCAGGGGACACGAACACTGAAGCTTTCTTT
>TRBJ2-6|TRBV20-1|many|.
CSAPEQAGANVLTF
TGCAGTGCCCCCGAACAGGCCGGGGCCAACGTCCTGACTTTC
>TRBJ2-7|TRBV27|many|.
CASSHGPSYEQYF
TGTGCCAGCAGCCATGGGCCGTCCTACGAGCAGTACTTC
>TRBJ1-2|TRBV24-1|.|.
CATSEQGFGYTF
TGTGCCACCAGTGAGCAGGGCTTTGGCTACACCTTC
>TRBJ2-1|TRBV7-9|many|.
CASSFTRGSTYNEQFF
TGTGCCAGCAGCTTTACTCGTGGGTCGACCTACAATGAGCAGTTCTTC
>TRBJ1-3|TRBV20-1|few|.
CSAKDRSSGNTIYF
TGCAGTGCCAAGGACAGAAGCTCTGGAAACACCATATATTTT
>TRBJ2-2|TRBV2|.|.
CASSGSGELFF
TGTGCCAGCAGCGGGAGCGGGGAGCTGTTTTTT
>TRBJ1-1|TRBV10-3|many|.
CAISESAMNTEAFF
TGTGCCATCAGTGAGTCGGCTATGAACACTGAAGCTTTCTTT
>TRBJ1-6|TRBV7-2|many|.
CASRRMGSPLHF
TGTGCCAGCAGGCGAATGGGTTCACCCCTCCACTTT
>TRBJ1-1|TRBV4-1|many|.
CASSQTDTLNTEAFF
TGCGCCAGCAGCCAGACGGACACGTTGAACACTGAAGCTTTCTTT
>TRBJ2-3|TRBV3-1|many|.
CASSPPPTRGTDTQYF
TGTGCCAGCAGCCCCCCCCCTACCAGGGGCACAGATACGCAGTATTTT
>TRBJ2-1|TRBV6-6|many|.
CASIGAGTFGEQFF
TGTGCCAGCATCGGGGCGGGGACGTTCGGTGAGCAGTTCTTC
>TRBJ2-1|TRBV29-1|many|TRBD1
CSGTGGAKGQFF
TGCAGCGGGACAGGGGGAGCGAAAGGTCAGTTCTTC
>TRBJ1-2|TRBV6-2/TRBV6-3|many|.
CASSYVRQYGYTF
TGTGCCAGCAGTTACGTCCGACAGTATGGCTACACCTTC
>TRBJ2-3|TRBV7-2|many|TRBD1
CASSRRDRGADTQYF
TGTGCCAGCAGCCGCCGGGACAGGGGGGCAGATACGCAGTATTTT
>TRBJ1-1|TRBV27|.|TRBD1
CASSLRGRLRLNTEAFF
TGTGCCAGCAGTCTCAGGGGGCGCTTAAGGCTGAACACTGAAGCTTTCTTT
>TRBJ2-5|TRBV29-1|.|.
CSVDHPGGTQYF
TGCAGCGTTGATCACCCGGGCGGGACCCAGTACTTC
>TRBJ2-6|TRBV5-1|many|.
CASSLYLTGGSGANVLTF
TGCGCCAGCAGCTTGTATCTGACAGGAGGCTCTGGGGCCAACGTCCTGACTTTC
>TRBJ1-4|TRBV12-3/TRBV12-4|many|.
CASSSARQGEKLFF
TGTGCCAGCAGTTCAGCTCGGCAGGGTGAAAAACTGTTTTTT
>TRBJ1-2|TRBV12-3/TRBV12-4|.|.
CASSLMGDYGYTF
TGTGCCAGCAGTCTGATGGGGGACTATGGCTACACCTTC
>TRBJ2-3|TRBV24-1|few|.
CATSDADPGHADTQYF
TGTGCCACCAGTGATGCGGACCCGGGGCACGCAGATACGCAGTATTTT
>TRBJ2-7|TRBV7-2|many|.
CASRPAHSSYEQYF
TGTGCCAGCAGGCCGGCCCATAGCTCCTACGAGCAGTACTTC
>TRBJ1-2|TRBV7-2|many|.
CASAYDRQTNGYTF
TGTGCCAGCGCCTATGACCGACAGACAAATGGCTACACCTTC
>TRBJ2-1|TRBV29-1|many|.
CSVEFLARSYNEQFF
TGCAGCGTTGAGTTCCTCGCAAGGTCCTACAATGAGCAGTTCTTC
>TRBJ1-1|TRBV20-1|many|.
CSARGGGTEAFF
TGCAGTGCGCGGGGCGGGGGAACTGAAGCTTTCTTT
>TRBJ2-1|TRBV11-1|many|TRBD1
CASRRQGPVGYEQFF
TGTGCCAGCAGAAGACAGGGTCCCGTCGGGTATGAGCAGTTCTTC
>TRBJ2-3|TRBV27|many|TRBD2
CASSTGSGGARADTQYF
TGTGCCAGCAGTACCGGGAGCGGGGGGGCCAGGGCAGATACGCAGTATTTT
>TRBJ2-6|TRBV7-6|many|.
CASSLAGGITSGANVLTF
TGTGCCAGCAGCTTAGCAGGCGGGATTACATCTGGGGCCAACGTCCTGACTTTC
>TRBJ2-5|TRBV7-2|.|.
CASSPARGSGETQYF
TGTGCCAGCAGCCCCGCGAGGGGCTCGGGAGAGACCCAGTACTTC
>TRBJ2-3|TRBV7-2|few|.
CASSTAVASTDTQYF
TGTGCCAGCAGCACCGCGGTGGCTAGCACAGATACGCAGTATTTT
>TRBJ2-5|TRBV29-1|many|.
CSVEGGLLGTYQETQYF
TGCAGCGTTGAAGGGGGACTCCTGGGGACGTACCAAGAGACCCAGTACTTC
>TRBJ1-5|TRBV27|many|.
CASSPLQGIGQPQHF
TGTGCCAGCTCCCCACTACAGGGTATTGGTCAGCCCCAGCATTTT
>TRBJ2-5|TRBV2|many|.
CASSPMRVRETQYF
TGTGCCAGCAGTCCCATGCGGGTACGAGAGACCCAGTACTTC